This T cell receptor beta chain was captured by sequencing in a study of regulatory T cells in long-lasting Graves disease. CDR3-region Arm-PCR and iRepertoire HTBI primers produced the TCR beta libraries. TCRdb recomputed calls from the multiplex PCR reads with MiXCR, one row per CDR3 protein. This table has fewer than 400,000 distinct CDR3 sequences, under 25% appearing once. Time point: persistent/refractory GD, antithyroid drugs over 5 years with positive TRAb. Scientists built the TCR library using RNA that was extracted from PBMCs. This clonotype was seen repeatedly, ten times or more. Trimming left V 2 bases short and J 4 bases short, with 14 bases between. The CDR3 is 15 residues long. The germline CDR1 and CDR2 sequences are LNHNV and YYDKDF (reference sequence).

J is TRBJ1-1 and V is TRBV15; D call uncertain. The receptor's source is a female donor with Graves disease. The source was peripheral blood mononuclear cells (PBMCs), collected when the disease was refractory, from a patient treated with antithyroid drugs. CDR3 sequence reads: CATSRPLESPTEAFF. The CDR3, as DNA: TGTGCCACCAGCAGACCTCTGGAAAGCCCCACTGAAGCTTTCTTT.